The following is a T cell receptor (beta chain) sequence with its context. The data were taken from a study of blood T cell repertoires in COVID-19. Study-level information: COVID-19 samples collected from the United States, Italy and Spain covered acute and convalescent phases.

Participants came from about two dozen US areas, aged about 18 to 100 years. In assigning cohorts, the study relied on participant-reported clinical history. CDR1 and CDR2 (germline): LNHDA, SQIVND (reference sequence). The CDR3 length is 13 residues. Trimming cost V 6 bases and J 8 bases, with 16 bases left between them. How the authors handled the data: Estimates of nucleated cell counts were drawn from the amplification of reference gene primers. Assay: immunoSEQ multiplex PCR; the TCRdb copy retains only in-frame clones and omits some. The V and J calls and clone size come from that table; D and trimming were worked out from the DNA. The table shows 150,000 or so clones, with 60% to 80% occurring only once.

Specimen: PBMCs or T cells enriched from blood (not recorded which). The chain recombines TRBV19 with TRBJ1-2, with D maybe TRBD1 (5 bases). This TCR was sampled from a woman between 50 and 59 years old who had recovered from COVID-19. DNA for the CDR3: TGTGCCAGTAGCTCGGGCGGGGCTTGGGGCTACACCTTC. Protein: CASSSGGAWGYTF.